This is a list of T cell receptor beta chains from one sample in a study of blood T cell repertoires in COVID-19. This table comes from immunoSEQ multiplex PCR, and its TCRdb copy is limited to in-frame clones, with some not included. The data show tens of thousands of clones, 70% to 85% seen once. Source material: peripheral blood. All receptors come from a woman aged 60-70 years with acute or convalescent COVID-19. Both conserved end residues are part of each CDR3. The order of the fields is CDR3 protein, J gene, clone size, V gene. Clone size is given for some rows only: seen once, a few or many times, or a class if the clone is expanded.

CDR3aa: CASGLAQGGRLTQYF
j_gene: TRBJ2-5
abundance: -
v_gene: TRBV12-5

CDR3aa: CASSRLRDLGTEAFF
j_gene: TRBJ1-1
abundance: -
v_gene: TRBV7-9

CDR3aa: CASSLVSGLHNEQFF
j_gene: TRBJ2-1
abundance: -
v_gene: TRBV5-1

CDR3aa: CASSVGGMSTGELFF
j_gene: TRBJ2-2
abundance: -
v_gene: TRBV9

CDR3aa: CASSFQGQDYGYTF
j_gene: TRBJ1-2
abundance: -
v_gene: TRBV28

CDR3aa: CASSKTGAGYEQYF
j_gene: TRBJ2-7
abundance: -
v_gene: TRBV25-1

CDR3aa: CASSFATGELFF
j_gene: TRBJ2-2
abundance: -
v_gene: TRBV3-1/TRBV3-2

CDR3aa: CASSQDWRGAFF
j_gene: TRBJ1-1
abundance: -
v_gene: TRBV3-1/TRBV3-2

CDR3aa: CASSIPSGGVTDTQYF
j_gene: TRBJ2-3
abundance: once
v_gene: TRBV19

CDR3aa: CASSLDNLNTEAFF
j_gene: TRBJ1-1
abundance: -
v_gene: TRBV5-1